The 2 T cell receptor beta chains presented below share a single source sample, sequenced in a study of immune evolution from preneoplasia to lung adenocarcinoma. The protocol was immunoSEQ multiplex PCR, while the TCRdb copy is restricted to in-frame clones and leaves out a portion. Here the sample spans several thousand clones, roughly 77% being singletons. Sequences were obtained from FFPE lung adenocarcinoma in situ tissue. These receptors were collected from a person aged 60-79 years with lung adenocarcinoma.

By frequency in the sample, this clone is large (0.1 to 1%). The chain has TRBV7-6 and TRBJ2-2; the D gene is possibly TRBD2 (5 bases). The CDR3 runs to 11 residues. V shed 6 bases and J shed 7 bases, with 6 bases lying between them. Germline CDR1 and CDR2: SGHVS and FNYEAQ. CDR3 protein: CASRGSGELFF. The CDR3 nucleotides are TGTGCCAGCAGAGGGAGCGGGGAGCTGTTTTTT. The full variable domain, in which reference TRBV7-6 and TRBJ2-2 provide the parts outside the CDR3, is GAGVSQSPRYKVTKRGQDVALRCDPISGHVSLYWYRQALGQGPEFLTYFNYEAQQDKSGLPNDRFSAERPEGSISTLTIQRTEQRDSAMYRCASRGSGELFFGEGSRLTVL.

The chain is built from TRBV12-5 and TRBJ2-7; D unresolved. Trimming took off 1 base at V and 0 bases at J, with 10 bases between the two ends. Per germline, CDR1 LGHNT and CDR2 FRNRAP. The length of the CDR3 is 15 residues. The DNA of the CDR3 is TGTGCTAGTGGTTTGGAACGCAAAAGCTCCTACGAGCAGTACTTC. Its protein product is CASGLERKSSYEQYF.